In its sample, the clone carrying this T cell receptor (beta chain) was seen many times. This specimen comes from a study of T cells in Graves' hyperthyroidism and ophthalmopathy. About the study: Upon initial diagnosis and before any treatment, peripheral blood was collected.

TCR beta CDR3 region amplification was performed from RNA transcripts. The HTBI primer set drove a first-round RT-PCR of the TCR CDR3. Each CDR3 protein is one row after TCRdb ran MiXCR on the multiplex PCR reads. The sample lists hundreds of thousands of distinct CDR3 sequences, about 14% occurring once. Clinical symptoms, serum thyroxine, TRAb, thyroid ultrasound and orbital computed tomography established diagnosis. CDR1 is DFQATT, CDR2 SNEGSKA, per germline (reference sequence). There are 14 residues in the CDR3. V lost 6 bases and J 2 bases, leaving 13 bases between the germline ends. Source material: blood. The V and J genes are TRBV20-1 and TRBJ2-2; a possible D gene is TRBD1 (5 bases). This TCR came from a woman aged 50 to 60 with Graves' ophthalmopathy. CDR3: CSATGFANTGELFF. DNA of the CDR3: TGCAGTGCCACAGGTTTCGCCAACACCGGGGAGCTGTTTTTT.